This T cell receptor (beta chain) is from a study of patients and donors after allogeneic stem cell transplantation. This clonotype appeared many times. The junction departs from germline at one end; a sequencing error may be responsible. Each CDR3 protein gets one entry after TCRdb re-called the RT-PCR reads with MiXCR. The sample gives approximately 220,000 distinct CDR3 sequences, around 40% of which show up once; around 10% is in the top ten. The CDR3 is made up of 13 amino acids. The germline V gene has CDR1 SGHRS and CDR2 YFSETQ. This clonotype originated in a human donor who was either an allogeneic HSCT recipient or a stem cell or donor lymphocyte infusion donor (not recorded which). It is not recorded whose cells these are; they may come from a transplant donor. The sequenced sample consisted of blood, either unsorted or a sorted T cell fraction (not recorded which). This chain connects TRBV5-1 to TRBJ1-2; the match to TRBD1 covers 8 bases. In DNA, the CDR3 is TGTGCCAGCAGCTTAGGACAGGGAGGTGGCTACACCTTC. This encodes CASSLGQGGGYTF.